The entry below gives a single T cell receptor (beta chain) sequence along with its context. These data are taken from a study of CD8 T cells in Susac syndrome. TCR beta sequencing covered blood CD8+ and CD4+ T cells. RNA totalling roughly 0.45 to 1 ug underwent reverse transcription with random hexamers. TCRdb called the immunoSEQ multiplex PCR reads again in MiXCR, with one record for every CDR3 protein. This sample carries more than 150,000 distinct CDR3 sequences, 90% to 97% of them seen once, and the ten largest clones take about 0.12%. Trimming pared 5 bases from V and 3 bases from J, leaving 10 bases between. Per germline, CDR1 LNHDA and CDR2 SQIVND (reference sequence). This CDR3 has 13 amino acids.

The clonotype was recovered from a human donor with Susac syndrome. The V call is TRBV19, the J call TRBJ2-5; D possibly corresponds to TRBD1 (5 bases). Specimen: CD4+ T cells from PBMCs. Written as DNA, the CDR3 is TGTGCCAGTAGTTCCGGCAGGGAAGAGACCCAGTACTTC. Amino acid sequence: CASSSGREETQYF.